The 9 T cell receptor beta chains below all came from one sample that was sequenced in a study of radiation and T cells in renal cell carcinoma. Regarding time point: baseline pretreatment blood. As for treatment: 15 Gy SBRT to primary tumor, nephrectomy 4 weeks later. Using immunoSEQ multiplex PCR, the repertoire was profiled, and TCRdb retains in-frame clones only, with some absent. The table has some 150,000 clones, over 65% seen once. Sequenced material: blood, taken from a patient whose treatment included radiotherapy and nephrectomy. The source is a woman in her forties or fifties with renal cell carcinoma.

This sequence joins TRBV5-6 and TRBJ1-1; TRBD1 is a possible D gene (6 bases). The V gene lost 0 bases and the J gene lost 3 bases, with 12 bases spanning the gap. The germline V gene encodes CDR1 SGHDT and CDR2 YYEEEE. The CDR3 totals 15 residues. The CDR3 loop is CASSLEGGWYTEAFF. The CDR3 DNA reads as TGTGCCAGCAGCTTGGAAGGGGGTTGGTACACTGAAGCTTTCTTT.

The chain employs TRBV19 and TRBJ2-2; the match to TRBD1 covers 8 bases. The junction had 4 bases not matched to a gene; V was cut back by 5 bases and J by 5 bases. Looked up from germline, CDR1 is LNHDA and CDR2 is SQIVND (reference sequence). The CDR3 is 14 residues long. CDR3 residues: CASSATGGTGELFF. CDR3 nucleotide sequence: TGTGCCAGTAGTGCCACAGGGGGGACCGGGGAGCTGTTTTTT.

V gene TRBV6-5 combines with J gene TRBJ2-2; 8 bases are a match to TRBD2. CDR3 length: 15 amino acids. Germline values: CDR1 MNHEY, CDR2 SVGAGI. V was pared by 4 bases and J by 8 bases, with 9 bases of the junction left unmatched. CDR3 residues: CASSLVPPSGGELFF. CDR3 sequence (DNA): TGTGCCAGCAGTTTGGTTCCGCCTAGCGGGGGGGAGCTGTTTTTT.

The chain joins TRBV19 to TRBJ2-1, with D perhaps being TRBD1 or TRBD2 (5 bases each). Germline lookup yields CDR1 LNHDA and CDR2 SQIVND (reference sequence). The CDR3 runs to 15 residues. Between the trimmed V and J ends, which lost 4 bases and 1 base, there was a span of 11 bases. In nucleotides, the CDR3 is TGTGCCAGTAGTACCTCCTGGGGGTCCTACAATGAGCAGTTCTTC. This encodes CASSTSWGSYNEQFF.

The chain couples TRBV29-1 to TRBJ1-3; D not certain. V was trimmed by 4 bases and J by 0 bases, leaving 4 bases between them. From germline, CDR1 is SQVTM and CDR2 ANQGSEA. The CDR3 loop spans 12 amino acids. CDR3 residues: CSVVTSGNTIYF. CDR3 in DNA: TGCAGCGTTGTTACCTCTGGAAACACCATATATTTT.

The chain couples TRBV9 to TRBJ1-1; the D gene is possibly TRBD1 (5 bases). V was trimmed by 2 bases and J by 4 bases, leaving 15 bases between them. CDR3 size: 15 residues. Germline V gene data show CDR1 as SGDLS and CDR2 as YYNGEE. The CDR3 coding sequence is TGTGCCAGCAGCGTCGATAGCGCGGGGGGCACTGAAGCTTTCTTT. Protein product: CASSVDSAGGTEAFF.

Only one count was recorded for this clone. This rearrangement joins TRBV5-5 to TRBJ1-5; 7 bases align to TRBD1. Looked up from germline, CDR1 is SGHKS and CDR2 is YYEKEE (reference sequence). The V segment lost 4 bases and the J segment 5 bases; nucleotides outside the gene matches: 12. The CDR3 extends over 16 amino acids. CDR3 residues: CASSLTTGYDDQPQHF. CDR3 bases: TGTGCCAGCAGCCTGACGACAGGGTATGACGATCAGCCCCAGCATTTT.

The chain is built from TRBV5-1 and TRBJ1-5; 7 nucleotides align to TRBD1. V lost 5 bases, J lost 3 bases, and 8 bases stayed unmatched. Germline lookup yields CDR1 SGHRS and CDR2 YFSETQ. The CDR3 loop spans 15 amino acids. CDR3 in amino acids: CASSLQGTDNQPQHF. CDR3 coding DNA: TGCGCCAGCAGTTTGCAAGGGACAGACAATCAGCCCCAGCATTTT.

This clone was counted only a few times. CDR3 nucleotide sequence: TGCAGTGCTAGGGGGAATGAAAAACTGTTTTTT. Translation: CSARGNEKLFF. The V and J genes are TRBV20-1 and TRBJ1-4, with D hard to call. From germline, CDR1 is DFQATT and CDR2 SNEGSKA (reference sequence). The CDR3 totals 11 residues. Trimming pared 3 bases from V and 5 bases from J, leaving 4 bases between.